This TCR beta chain was profiled in a study of T cell responses to AZD1222 COVID-19 vaccine. About this clone: Its matching antigen is unknown.

Samples with a second dose at about 4 or about 12 weeks were pooled together. Only in-frame clones appear in the TCRdb table, and some are missing; sequencing was by immunoSEQ multiplex PCR. The data show around 130,000 clones, about nine tenths seen once. Whole-study findings and limits: Increases in Spike-specific TCR breadth and depth were seen after two AZD1222 doses. Regions 160-218 and 743-854 dominated among vaccine-associated CD4 TCRs spanning spike. Sampled repertoires all dated from after the peak T cell response.

The TCR comes from an adult who received the AZD1222 COVID-19 vaccine. Here the sequenced sample was peripheral blood, taken 28 days after the second AZD1222 dose.

In nucleotides, the CDR3 is TGTGCCAGCAGCTTAACACCGGGACATATGACTGCAACTAATGAAAAACTGTTTTTT. Translated: CASSLTPGHMTATNEKLFF. The chain uses TRBV5-6 and TRBJ1-4; TRBD1 is a possible D gene (6 bases). Germline V gene data show CDR1 as SGHDT and CDR2 as YYEEEE. The CDR3 consists of 19 residues. V lost 2 bases and J lost 0, with 20 bases in between.